This T cell receptor (beta chain) was captured by sequencing in a study of blood T cell repertoires in COVID-19. Study summary: The United States, Italy and Spain supplied acute and convalescent COVID-19 samples. T cells, B-cell-depleted T cells, or PBMCs provided the cDNA or gDNA that served as material.

Trimming took 4 bases from V and 7 from J; bases not matched to a gene: 7. The germline CDR1 and CDR2 sequences are SGHRS and YFSETQ. The CDR3 covers 14 residues. Measured with immunoSEQ multiplex PCR; TCRdb has only the in-frame clones, and not every one. The sample shows 200,000 to 300,000 clones, approximately 85% of them seen only once. The sequenced material came from peripheral blood. The chain links TRBV5-1 to TRBJ1-1; 10 bases fit TRBD1. The source of this sequence is a woman aged 25-40 years with acute or convalescent COVID-19. The CDR3 protein is CASSLTGGWGEAFF. CDR3 in DNA: TGCGCCAGCAGCCTGACAGGGGGCTGGGGTGAAGCTTTCTTT.